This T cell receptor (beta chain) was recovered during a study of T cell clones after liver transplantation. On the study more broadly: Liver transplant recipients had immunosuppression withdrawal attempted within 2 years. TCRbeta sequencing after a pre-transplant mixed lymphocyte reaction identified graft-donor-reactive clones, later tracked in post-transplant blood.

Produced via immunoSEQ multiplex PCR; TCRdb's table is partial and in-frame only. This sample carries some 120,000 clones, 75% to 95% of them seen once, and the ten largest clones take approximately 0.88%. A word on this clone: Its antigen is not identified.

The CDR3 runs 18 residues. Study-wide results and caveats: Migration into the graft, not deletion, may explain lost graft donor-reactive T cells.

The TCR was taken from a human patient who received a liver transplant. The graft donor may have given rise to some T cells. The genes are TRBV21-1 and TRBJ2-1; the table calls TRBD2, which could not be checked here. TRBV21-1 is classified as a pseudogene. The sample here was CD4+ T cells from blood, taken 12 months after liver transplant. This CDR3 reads CASSPGTSGRAGRNEQFF. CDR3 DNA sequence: TGTGCCAGCAGCCCCGGGACTAGCGGGAGGGCAGGGCGCAATGAGCAGTTCTTC.